This entry is about one T cell receptor beta chain. Its specificity is unknown. This CDR3 contains 15 residues. CDR1 and CDR2 (germline): SGHDT, YYEEEE. V lost 0 bases and J 3 bases, leaving 12 bases between the germline ends. The method was immunoSEQ multiplex PCR; TCRdb's version includes in-frame clones alone and lacks a portion of them. The sample shows under 75,000 clones, 85% of them seen only once. The record originates from a study of cytomegalovirus exposure and HLA in healthy donors. The overall study: The approximately 600 first-cohort repertoires shared a platform with the roughly 110 validation repertoires, as reported in a later analysis. Notes on the study in general: Through in vitro validation, three CMV-associated chains were shown to be specific for CMV antigens.

This clonotype was obtained from a man aged 25-45 years in good health and CMV-seronegative. Sequences were obtained from PBMCs. The genes are TRBV5-6 and TRBJ1-1, with a weak D call TRBD1 (5 bases). CDR3 nucleotide sequence: TGTGCCAGCAGCTTGGGGTGGGGCTTGGACACTGAAGCTTTCTTT. It yields the protein CASSLGWGLDTEAFF.